These T cell receptor beta chains were read from a single sample in a study of blood T cell repertoires in COVID-19. Profiling relied on immunoSEQ multiplex PCR, and the TCRdb table lists in-frame clones only, not all of them. The data contain roughly 66,000 clones, more than 90% of them seen just once; the ten biggest clones take up about an eighth. The specimen was peripheral blood. Source of these receptors: a human donor with active COVID-19. The donor label of this sample is uncertain. Both conserved end residues are part of each CDR3. D genes are given only for firm matches. Part of the rows lack a size; the others show once, few, many or a class for expanded clones.

CDR3 protein	CDR3 DNA	clone size	D gene	V gene	J gene
CASSLAGQLNQPQHF	TGTGCCAGCAGCTTAGCAGGACAGTTAAATCAGCCCCAGCATTTT	-	-	TRBV7-9	TRBJ1-5
CASSQDSQGAQGYTF	TGCGCCAGCAGCCAAGATAGTCAGGGGGCGCAGGGCTACACCTTC	-	TRBD1	TRBV4-3	TRBJ1-2
CASSTRQYNEQFF	TGTGCCAGCAGTACCCGACAGTACAATGAGCAGTTCTTC	-	-	TRBV12-3/TRBV12-4	TRBJ2-1
CASSYSGTGPYEQYF	TGTGCCAGCAGTTACTCCGGGACAGGCCCCTACGAGCAGTACTTC	-	TRBD1	TRBV6-2/TRBV6-3	TRBJ2-7
CASSQPFPGTQDYSNQPQHF	TGCGCCAGCAGTCAGCCTTTTCCCGGGACACAGGATTATAGCAATCAGCCCCAGCATTTT	-	-	TRBV23-1	TRBJ1-5
CATSDGHTDTQYF	TGTGCCACCAGTGACGGTCACACAGATACGCAGTATTTT	-	-	TRBV24-1	TRBJ2-3
CATPRDRGIALGNTIYF	TGTGCCACCCCCCGGGACAGGGGAATAGCGCTCGGAAACACCATATATTTT	-	TRBD1	TRBV3-1/TRBV3-2	TRBJ1-3
CASSRREGSEYF	TGTGCCAGCAGTCGGCGGGAGGGGTCTGAGTACTTC	-	TRBD2	TRBV12-3/TRBV12-4	TRBJ2-7
CASSQDSRSTGYEQYF	TGCGCCAGCAGCCAAGATAGTAGGAGTACCGGCTACGAGCAGTACTTC	-	-	TRBV4-3	TRBJ2-7
CASRRTSAAYEQYF	TGTGCCAGCAGAAGGACTAGCGCGGCCTACGAGCAGTACTTC	-	TRBD2	TRBV27	TRBJ2-7
CASRTPLDNEQFF	TGTGCCAGCAGAACACCCCTAGATAATGAGCAGTTCTTC	-	-	TRBV12-3/TRBV12-4	TRBJ2-1
CASSEVAGEGDTQYF	TGTGCCAGCAGTGAAGTAGCGGGAGAGGGAGATACGCAGTATTTT	-	TRBD2	TRBV6-4	TRBJ2-3
CASSPPLQRGEKLFF	TGTGCCAGCTCACCGCCCTTGCAGCGTGGGGAAAAACTGTTTTTT	-	-	TRBV18	TRBJ1-4
CASRGQGGYTEAFF	TGTGCCAGTAGGGGACAGGGAGGGTACACTGAAGCTTTCTTT	few	TRBD1	TRBV19	TRBJ1-1
CASSLGDSGANVLTF	TGTGCCAGCTCACTGGGCGACTCTGGGGCCAACGTCCTGACTTTC	-	-	TRBV18	TRBJ2-6
CASSGTSGNNEQFF	TGTGCCAGCAGCGGGACTAGCGGGAATAATGAGCAGTTCTTC	-	TRBD2	TRBV11-2	TRBJ2-1
CASSLWSGPYNEQFF	TGTGCCAGCAGTTTGTGGTCAGGGCCCTACAATGAGCAGTTCTTC	-	-	TRBV27	TRBJ2-1
CATSRADGIYEQYF	TGTGCCACCAGCAGAGCGGACGGGATCTACGAGCAGTACTTC	-	-	TRBV15	TRBJ2-7
CSVEGQGNEKLFF	TGCAGCGTTGAGGGGCAGGGAAACGAAAAACTGTTTTTT	-	-	TRBV29-1	TRBJ1-4
CASSGETGNEKLFF	TGTGCCAGCAGTGGGGAGACAGGGAATGAAAAACTGTTTTTT	-	TRBD1	TRBV2	TRBJ1-4
CAWSRGPKGQPQHF	TGTGCCTGGAGCAGGGGTCCAAAAGGCCAGCCCCAGCATTTT	-	-	TRBV30	TRBJ1-5
CASSPGGVGQGSETQYF	TGTGCCAGTAGCCCGGGCGGGGTGGGACAGGGATCAGAGACCCAGTACTTC	-	TRBD1	TRBV19	TRBJ2-5
CATSREGLAGAYEQYF	TGTGCCACCAGCAGAGAAGGCTTAGCGGGAGCCTACGAGCAGTACTTC	-	TRBD2	TRBV15	TRBJ2-7
CAWREGANSPLHF	TGTGCCTGGAGAGAGGGGGCGAATTCACCCCTCCACTTT	-	TRBD1	TRBV30	TRBJ1-6
CASSPEGRYGYTF	TGTGCCAGCAGCCCCGAGGGCCGGTATGGCTACACCTTC	few	-	TRBV6-5	TRBJ1-2
CASSSQGAGETQYF	TGTGCCAGCAGTTCCCAGGGGGCGGGTGAGACCCAGTACTTC	-	TRBD1	TRBV6-5	TRBJ2-5
CASSSLIQVREQFF	TGTGCCAGTAGTTCTCTGATACAGGTACGCGAGCAGTTCTTC	-	-	TRBV19	TRBJ2-1
CASSSPAGGVYEQYF	TGTGCCAGCAGTTCCCCGGCCGGGGGAGTCTACGAGCAGTACTTC	-	-	TRBV6-5	TRBJ2-7
CASSQDISSYGYTF	TGTGCCAGCTCACAAGACATCAGTAGCTATGGCTACACCTTC	-	-	TRBV18	TRBJ1-2
CASSVGTSGRNEQFF	TGTGCCAGCAGCGTAGGGACTAGCGGGAGGAATGAGCAGTTCTTC	-	TRBD2	TRBV9	TRBJ2-1
CASSYPPGGLEQYF	TGTGCCAGCAGTTACCCCCCTGGGGGCCTCGAGCAGTACTTC	many	-	TRBV6-2/TRBV6-3	TRBJ2-7
CASSSDRYNEQFF	TGTGCCAGCAGCTCAGACAGATACAATGAGCAGTTCTTC	once	-	TRBV11-2	TRBJ2-1
CASSLDRDNSPLHF	TGTGCCAGCAGTTTAGACAGGGACAATTCACCCCTCCACTTT	-	TRBD1	TRBV27	TRBJ1-6
CASSFNQAGGNEQYF	TGTGCCAGCAGTTTCAACCAAGCGGGAGGGAACGAGCAGTACTTC	-	TRBD2	TRBV27	TRBJ2-7
CATSDASRGTDNEKLFF	TGTGCCACCAGTGACGCAAGCAGGGGAACCGACAATGAAAAACTGTTTTTT	-	-	TRBV24-1	TRBJ1-4
CASSLTGATGELFF	TGTGCCAGTAGCCTTACAGGGGCCACCGGGGAGCTGTTTTTT	-	TRBD1	TRBV19	TRBJ2-2
CASSVAGGETQYF	TGTGCCAGCAGCGTCGCGGGTGGGGAGACCCAGTACTTC	-	-	TRBV9	TRBJ2-5
CSVGPGQGDEKLFF	TGCAGCGTGGGGCCAGGACAGGGCGACGAAAAACTGTTTTTT	-	TRBD1	TRBV29-1	TRBJ1-4
CAWSSWDRGYEQYF	TGTGCCTGGAGTAGCTGGGACAGGGGGTACGAGCAGTACTTC	-	TRBD1	TRBV30	TRBJ2-7
CASSVGKGWETQYF	TGTGCCAGCAGCGTAGGAAAGGGGTGGGAGACCCAGTACTTC	-	-	TRBV9	TRBJ2-5
CASSNIRGNEQYF	TGCGCCAGCAGCAATATAAGGGGGAACGAGCAGTACTTC	-	-	TRBV5-1	TRBJ2-7
CASSEAGGFSYEQYF	TGTGCCAGCAGCGAAGCAGGGGGCTTTTCCTACGAGCAGTACTTC	few	TRBD1	TRBV7-2	TRBJ2-7
CASKDGRIYEQYF	TGCGCCAGCAAAGACGGGAGGATCTACGAGCAGTACTTC	-	TRBD2	TRBV10-2	TRBJ2-7
CATSDFDIQGSTGELFF	TGTGCCACCAGTGACTTCGACATTCAGGGAAGTACCGGGGAGCTGTTTTTT	-	-	TRBV24-1	TRBJ2-2
CASSQTSGEYNEQFF	TGCGCCAGCAGCCAGACTAGCGGGGAGTACAATGAGCAGTTCTTC	-	TRBD2	TRBV4-3	TRBJ2-1
CASSQSPGLAGVQEQFF	TGTGCCAGCAGCCAGAGTCCGGGACTAGCGGGAGTACAGGAGCAGTTCTTC	-	TRBD2	TRBV3-1/TRBV3-2	TRBJ2-1
CASSIQVRGGTGELFF	TGTGCCAGTAGTATCCAAGTCCGGGGGGGTACCGGGGAGCTGTTTTTT	-	TRBD2	TRBV19	TRBJ2-2
CASSPGTSGRLQETQYF	TGTGCCAGCAGCCCTGGGACTAGCGGGAGGTTACAAGAGACCCAGTACTTC	-	TRBD2	TRBV7-9	TRBJ2-5
CASRTPGQGIGEPQHF	TGTGCCAGTAGGACACCGGGACAGGGAATCGGTGAGCCCCAGCATTTT	-	TRBD1	TRBV19	TRBJ1-5
CASSAGTGDTEAFF	TGCGCCAGCAGCGCGGGAACAGGGGACACTGAAGCTTTCTTT	-	TRBD1	TRBV5-1	TRBJ1-1
CASRPGQLAKNIQYF	TGTGCCAGCAGACCGGGACAGCTAGCCAAAAACATTCAGTACTTC	once	TRBD1	TRBV27	TRBJ2-4
CASSSGETQYF	TGTGCCAGCAGTTCAGGAGAGACCCAGTACTTC	-	-	TRBV27	TRBJ2-5
CASSYDPGGAGNTIYF	TGTGCCAGCAGTTATGATCCAGGGGGCGCTGGAAACACCATATATTTT	-	TRBD1	TRBV6-6	TRBJ1-3
CSPQKRANTEAFF	TGCAGCCCTCAAAAGCGGGCGAACACTGAAGCTTTCTTT	-	-	TRBV29-1	TRBJ1-1
CASSPARASGYNEQFF	TGTGCCAGCAGTCCCGCAAGGGCTAGCGGCTACAATGAGCAGTTCTTC	-	TRBD2	TRBV2	TRBJ2-1